Listed here are 17 T cell receptor beta chains from one sample, sequenced in a study of regulatory T cells in long-lasting Graves disease. Relying on iRepertoire HTBI primers and Arm-PCR of CDR3 regions, the team built TCR beta libraries. TCRdb used MiXCR to reprocess the multiplex PCR reads, holding one entry per CDR3 protein. Among around 460,000 distinct CDR3 sequences listed, 14% were seen once. Noted time point: newly diagnosed GD, antithyroid drugs for less than 3 months. Construction of the TCR library relied on RNA isolated from PBMCs. The same sample was also used in a study of T cells in Graves' hyperthyroidism and ophthalmopathy.

Sequenced here: peripheral blood mononuclear cells (PBMCs), sampled at new diagnosis, from a patient treated with antithyroid drugs. Receptor source: a woman in her forties or fifties with Graves disease.

This clonotype was detected ten times or more. V usage is TRBV13 and J usage is TRBJ2-1; 11 positions match TRBD1. Germline V CDR1 and CDR2: PRHDT, FYEKMQ (reference sequence). The V gene end was trimmed by 5 bases and the J gene end by 5 bases; junction bases not matched to a gene: 2. The CDR3 is made up of 14 amino acids. The CDR3 bases are TGTGCCAGCAGCGGACAGGGGGCCGACAATGAGCAGTTCTTC. This gives the protein CASSGQGADNEQFF.

This rearrangement joins TRBV7-2 to TRBJ1-5; D remains ambiguous. The CDR3 sequence is 15 residues long. Trimming shortened V by 2 bases and J by 0 bases, and 8 bases separated the two germline ends. Germline CDR1 and CDR2: SGHTA and FQGNSA. In DNA form, the CDR3 reads TGTGCCAGCAGCTTATGGTTGGATAGCAATCAGCCCCAGCATTTT. Translated, it gives CASSLWLDSNQPQHF.

Only a few counts were recorded for this clonotype. The V call is TRBV7-3, the J call TRBJ2-1; 8 bases are a match to TRBD2. V was clipped by 5 bases and J by 7 bases; unmatched bases: 4. This CDR3 contains 13 residues. In germline, CDR1 is SGHTA, CDR2 FQGTGA. CDR3 in DNA: TGTGCCAGCAGCCCCTCTAGCGGGAATGAGCAGTTCTTC. Protein product: CASSPSSGNEQFF. Together with reference TRBV7-3 and TRBJ2-1, the CDR3 gives the full variable domain: GAGVSQTPSNKVTEKGKYVELRCDPISGHTALYWYRQSLGQGPEFLIYFQGTGAADDSGLPNDRFFAVRPEGSVSTLKIQRTERGDSAVYLCASSPSSGNEQFFGPGTRLTVL.

This clonotype was observed many times. The chain carries TRBV13 and TRBJ2-7; 7 positions agree with TRBD1. V was pared by 5 bases and J by 2 bases, with 6 bases of the junction left unmatched. Germline V CDR1 and CDR2: PRHDT, FYEKMQ (reference sequence). The length of the CDR3 is 14 residues. CDR3 sequence: CASSDWDSPYEQYF. Written as DNA, the CDR3 is TGTGCCAGCAGCGACTGGGACAGTCCCTACGAGCAGTACTTC. Using reference TRBV13 and TRBJ2-7 for the parts outside the CDR3, the full variable domain is AAGVIQSPRHLIKEKRETATLKCYPIPRHDTVYWYQQGPGQDPQFLISFYEKMQSDKGSIPDRFSAQQFSDYHSELNMSSLELGDSALYFCASSDWDSPYEQYFGPGTRLTVT.

This clonotype was seen ten or more times. The chain is built from TRBV11-1 and TRBJ2-5, with D possibly being TRBD1 (5 bases). Germline CDR1 and CDR2: SGHAT and FQDESV (reference sequence). The CDR3 runs 14 residues. The V end was cut by 3 bases, the J end by 1 base, with 9 bases between. The CDR3 loop is CASSFGQRQETQYF. The CDR3 coding sequence is TGTGCCAGCAGCTTCGGACAACGCCAAGAGACCCAGTACTTC.

This clonotype was recorded at least ten times. V is TRBV12-3 or TRBV12-4 and J is TRBJ1-5; D unresolved. Trimming took off 5 bases at V and 0 bases at J, with 11 bases between the two ends. The length of the CDR3 is 15 residues. This chain's CDR3 is CASSTGPLSNQPQHF. CDR3 DNA: TGTGCCAGCAGTACCGGGCCACTTAGCAATCAGCCCCAGCATTTT.

This clonotype was counted ten times or more. This chain uses TRBV12-3 or TRBV12-4 with TRBJ2-7; 8 bases are a match to TRBD2. This CDR3 has 18 residues. Trimming took 3 bases from V and 3 from J; bases not matched to a gene: 16. CDR3 residues: CASSLGLVPGLVVYEQYF. CDR3 in DNA: TGTGCCAGCAGTTTGGGGTTAGTACCGGGACTAGTGGTCTACGAGCAGTACTTC.

This clonotype was seen ten or more times. J is TRBJ1-1 and V is TRBV11-2; D is possibly TRBD1 (5 bases). The CDR3 contains 13 residues. Germline CDR1 SGHAT, CDR2 FQNNGV. V lost 5 bases, J lost 1 base, and 8 bases lay in between. The CDR3 coding sequence is TGTGCCAGCAGCATGGACACGAACACTGAAGCTTTCTTT. The encoded protein is CASSMDTNTEAFF. The entire variable domain, with the rest obtained from reference TRBV11-2 and TRBJ1-1, is as follows: EAGVAQSPRYKIIEKRQSVAFWCNPISGHATLYWYQQILGQGPKLLIQFQNNGVVDDSQLPKDRFSAERLKGVDSTLKIQPAKLEDSAVYLCASSMDTNTEAFFGQGTRLTVV.

This clonotype has only a few counts. This chain connects TRBV10-1 to TRBJ2-1, with D tentatively TRBD2 (5 bases). Trimming cost V 0 bases and J 1 base, with 10 bases left between them. The CDR3 is made up of 16 amino acids. CDR1 and CDR2 (germline): WNHNN, SYGVQD (reference sequence). The DNA of the CDR3 is TGCGCCAGCAGTGAGTCAAGCGGCTATTCCTACAATGAGCAGTTCTTC. This translates into CASSESSGYSYNEQFF.

Turning to this clonotype: In this CDR3 the conserved last residue, phenylalanine or tryptophan, is missing, so a read error is likely. The chain links TRBV5-1 to TRBJ1-1; D remains unclear. Trimming took off 0 bases at V and 5 bases at J, with 8 bases between the two ends. CDR1 and CDR2 (germline): SGHRS, YFSETQ. This CDR3 has 13 amino acids. This CDR3 is CASSLGSGTEAFC. The DNA of the CDR3 is TGCGCCAGCAGCTTGGGGTCGGGAACTGAAGCTTTCTGT.

This clonotype was counted only a few times. The V gene is TRBV6-1, the J gene TRBJ2-1; D is perhaps TRBD1 (6 bases). V was pared by 1 base and J by 9 bases, with 13 bases between. This CDR3 is built from 14 residues. CDR1 and CDR2 from the germline V gene are MNHNS and SASEGT. The CDR3, as DNA: TGTGCCAGCAGTGAAGAAGGGACAACGTTTGAGCAGTTCTTC. It specifies CASSEEGTTFEQFF.

This clonotype was observed many times. CDR3: CAWIDGANTGELFF. CDR3 DNA: TGTGCCTGGATTGACGGAGCGAACACCGGGGAGCTGTTTTTT. The genes are TRBV30 and TRBJ2-2, with D unclear. Germline-derived CDR1 and CDR2 are GTSNPN and SVGIG (reference sequence). The CDR3 consists of 14 residues. V lost 4 bases to trimming and J lost 0 bases, with 9 bases between them. Looking up the rest from reference TRBV30 and TRBJ2-2 gives the full variable domain: SQTIHQWPATLVQPVGSPLSLECTVEGTSNPNLYWYRQAAGRGLQLLFYSVGIGQISSEVPQNLSASRPQDRQFILSSKKLLLSDSGFYLCAWIDGANTGELFFGEGSRLTVL.

About this clonotype itself: Just one base apart from a much larger clone, this may be a read error. A read error is likely, as this CDR3 ends without the conserved phenylalanine or tryptophan. DNA of the CDR3: TGCAGCGTTGATTTTACAGGGGGCTACTATGGCTACACCCTC. The encoded protein is CSVDFTGGYYGYTL. The chain recombines TRBV29-1 with TRBJ1-2; 9 bases fit TRBD1. The CDR3 loop spans 14 amino acids. J gave up 3 bases and V 3 bases, and 5 bases lay outside the gene matches. From germline, CDR1 is SQVTM and CDR2 ANQGSEA.

The chain carries TRBV6-1 and TRBJ2-7, with 7 bases matching TRBD1. CDR3 length: 12 amino acids. The V gene end was trimmed by 6 bases and the J gene end by 3 bases; junction bases not matched to a gene: 2. The germline V gene encodes CDR1 MNHNS and CDR2 SASEGT. For the CDR3, the DNA is TGTGCCAGCAGGGACAGGAACTACGAGCAGTACTTC. Translating it yields CASRDRNYEQYF.

This clonotype showed up many times. The V call is TRBV18, the J call TRBJ2-1, with 8 bases fitting TRBD1. The CDR3 has 17 residues. J gave up 2 bases and V 3 bases, and 9 bases lay outside the gene matches. Germline CDR1 KGHSH, CDR2 LQKENI. The CDR3 bases are TGTGCCAGCTCACCTCTGCCAGGGGGCGCGCCCTACAATGAGCAGTTCTTC. Translation gives CASSPLPGGAPYNEQFF.

This clonotype was detected ten times or more. The rearrangement uses TRBV11-2 and TRBJ1-5; D is unresolved. This CDR3 has 13 amino acids. V lost 1 base, J lost 7 bases, and 8 bases lay in between. Germline lookup yields CDR1 SGHAT and CDR2 FQNNGV. The DNA of the CDR3 is TGTGCCAGCAGCTTAGCGGAAGGACAGCCCCAGCATTTT. Translation gives CASSLAEGQPQHF.

About this clonotype itself: Being one base from a much bigger clone, this may be a read error. The gene calls are TRBV7-3 and TRBJ2-1; 11 bases fit TRBD2. The J call may be mistaken, given a closer DNA end match to TRBJ2-7. The CDR3 is 16 residues long. In germline, CDR1 is SGHTA, CDR2 FQGTGA. CDR3 residues: CASSPHSGRGYNEQYF. Written as DNA, the CDR3 is TGTGCCAGCAGCCCTCATAGCGGGAGGGGTTACAATGAGCAGTACTTC.